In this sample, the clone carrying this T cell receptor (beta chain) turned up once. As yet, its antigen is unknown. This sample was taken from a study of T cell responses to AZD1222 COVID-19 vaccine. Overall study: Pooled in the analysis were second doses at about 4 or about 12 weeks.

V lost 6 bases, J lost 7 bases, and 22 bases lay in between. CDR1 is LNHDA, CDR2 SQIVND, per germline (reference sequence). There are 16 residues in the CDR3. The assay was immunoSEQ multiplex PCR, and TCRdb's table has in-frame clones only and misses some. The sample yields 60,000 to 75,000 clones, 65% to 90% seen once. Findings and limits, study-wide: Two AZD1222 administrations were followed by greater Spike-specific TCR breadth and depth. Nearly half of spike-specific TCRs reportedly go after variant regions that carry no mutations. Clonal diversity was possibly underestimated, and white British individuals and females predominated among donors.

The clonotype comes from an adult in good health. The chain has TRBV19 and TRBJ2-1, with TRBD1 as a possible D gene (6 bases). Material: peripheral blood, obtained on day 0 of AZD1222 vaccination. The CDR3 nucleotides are TGTGCCAGTAGCTATCCCCCAGGACAGAGAAGGAATGAGCAGTTCTTC. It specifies CASSYPPGQRRNEQFF.